This passage covers 2 T cell receptor beta chains from one sample sequenced in a study of blood T cell repertoires in COVID-19. The repertoire was sequenced with immunoSEQ multiplex PCR; TCRdb's copy has only in-frame clones and lacks some. The sample holds about 220,000 clones, 84% seen once. The material sequenced was peripheral blood. All receptors derive from a woman aged 55 to 70 who had recovered from COVID-19.

The chain is built from TRBV4-1 and TRBJ2-7, with unresolved D. Trimming pared 4 bases from V and 0 bases from J, leaving 16 bases between. Germline V lookup: CDR1 MGHRA, CDR2 YSYEKL. This CDR3 spans 16 amino acids. The CDR3 sequence: CASSLSRHTSSYEQYF. CDR3 nucleotides: TGCGCCAGCAGCCTCTCGAGGCACACGAGCTCCTACGAGCAGTACTTC.

V is TRBV6-5 and J is TRBJ1-2; D is ambiguous. Trimming cost V 6 bases and J 2 bases, with 16 bases left between them. Germline V gene data show CDR1 as MNHEY and CDR2 as SVGAGI. The length of the CDR3 is 15 residues. The CDR3 protein is CASSPPRGYNYGYTF. CDR3 DNA sequence: TGTGCCAGCAGCCCGCCGAGAGGGTACAACTATGGCTACACCTTC.